This TCR beta chain stems from a study of regulatory T cells in long-lasting Graves disease. Arm-PCR of CDR3 regions and iRepertoire HTBI primers were used to build TCR beta libraries. TCRdb passed the multiplex PCR reads through MiXCR, listing each CDR3 protein once. The repertoire holds about 470,000 distinct CDR3 sequences, with 15% as singletons. CDR3 length: 14 residues. Germline trimming cut 5 bases from V and 7 bases from J; bases unmatched to any gene: 7. Germline V gene data show CDR1 as SGHVS and CDR2 as FNYEAQ. Noted time point: newly diagnosed GD, antithyroid drugs for less than 3 months. PBMC-extracted RNA yielded the TCR library. The data also belong to a second study, concerning T cells in Graves' hyperthyroidism and ophthalmopathy.

This sequence joins TRBV7-6 and TRBJ1-4, with 7 bases aligning to TRBD1. The sequencing used peripheral blood mononuclear cells (PBMCs), collected at new diagnosis, from a patient treated with antithyroid drugs. The TCR originated in a woman in her 30s with Graves disease. CDR3 in amino acids: CASSPDREGEKLFF. Written as DNA, the CDR3 is TGTGCCAGCAGCCCAGACAGGGAAGGTGAAAAACTGTTTTTT.